The 27 T cell receptor beta chains below come from one sample, sequenced in a study of OX40 agonist ivuxolimab in advanced cancers. TCRdb's table, derived via immunoSEQ multiplex PCR, lists solely in-frame clones and lacks some. Seen here are about 40,000 clones, approximately 90% observed once, and the top ten hold 9.5% to 15%. Source: CD4+ or CD8+ T cells sorted from blood, taken in a trial of the OX40 agonist ivuxolimab. These receptors originate from an adult with an advanced solid tumor such as melanoma, head and neck, liver or kidney cancer.

The chain is built from TRBV7-9 and TRBJ1-4, with D perhaps TRBD1 (6 bases). Germline loops: CDR1 SEHNR, CDR2 FQNEAQ (reference sequence). This CDR3 comprises 15 residues. V lost 5 bases and J lost 5, with 15 bases in between. CDR3 sequence: CASSPAGGRNEKLFF. In DNA form, the CDR3 reads TGTGCCAGCAGCCCTGCCGGGGGGCGGAATGAAAAACTGTTTTTT.

This clone was seen just once. The chain recombines TRBV7-9 with TRBJ2-7, with D unresolved. The CDR3 has 13 residues. The germline V and J ends were trimmed by 5 bases and 2 bases, with 10 bases remaining between them. Germline CDR1 reads SEHNR; CDR2 reads FQNEAQ (reference sequence). Here the CDR3 reads CASSPRSTYEQYF. The CDR3, as DNA: TGTGCCAGCAGCCCTCGGAGTACCTACGAGCAGTACTTC.

The rearrangement links TRBV29-1 to TRBJ1-3, with D uncertain. V lost 3 bases to trimming and J lost 4 bases, with 4 bases between them. The CDR3 loop spans 11 amino acids. Germline CDR1 and CDR2: SQVTM and ANQGSEA. The CDR3 loop reads CSVESGNTIYF. In DNA form, the CDR3 reads TGCAGCGTTGAGTCGGGAAACACCATATATTTT.

The V call is TRBV10-2, the J call TRBJ2-3; possibly TRBD2 for D (5 bases). This CDR3 spans 12 amino acids. Trimming stripped 8 bases from V and 5 bases from J, with 11 bases between. Germline V gives CDR1 WSHSY, CDR2 SAAADI. The chain's CDR3 is CASAPGGDTQYF. Written as DNA, the CDR3 is TGCGCCAGCGCTCCCGGAGGAGATACGCAGTATTTT.

This sequence joins TRBV9 and TRBJ2-7, with D unclear. V lost 0 bases and J lost 7, with 11 bases in between. The CDR3 length is 13 residues. Germline V gene lookup returns CDR1 SGDLS and CDR2 YYNGEE. CDR3 sequence: CASSVDIVGEQYF. For the CDR3, the DNA is TGTGCCAGCAGCGTAGACATAGTGGGGGAGCAGTACTTC.

V usage is TRBV4-1 and J usage is TRBJ1-1; possible D gene TRBD1, 5 bases. Germline V gene lookup returns CDR1 MGHRA and CDR2 YSYEKL. The CDR3 contains 11 residues. With 0 bases removed from V and 11 bases from J, the gap between germline ends came to 7 bases. CDR3 protein: CASSQDGDAFF. In nucleotides, the CDR3 is TGCGCCAGCAGCCAAGATGGGGACGCTTTCTTT.

This clone was found once. DNA of the CDR3: TGTGCCAGTAGTGAGGCGGGATTCAATGAGCAGTTCTTC. It translates to CASSEAGFNEQFF. The chain combines TRBV19 with TRBJ2-1; possible D gene TRBD2, 6 bases. Germline V gene lookup returns CDR1 LNHDA and CDR2 SQIVND (reference sequence). Trimming stripped 5 bases from V and 6 bases from J, with 11 bases between. This CDR3 is 13 amino acids long.

This chain links TRBV5-6 with TRBJ1-5; D might be TRBD1 (6 bases). V was pared by 2 bases and J by 3 bases, with 9 bases between. CDR3 length: 14 amino acids. CDR1 is SGHDT and CDR2 is YYEEEE in the germline V gene. This CDR3 is CASSFGTLNQPQHF. CDR3 coding DNA: TGTGCCAGCAGCTTCGGGACACTCAATCAGCCCCAGCATTTT.

J is TRBJ1-5 and V is TRBV19, with no clear D. CDR3 length: 16 residues. Germline CDR1 is LNHDA and CDR2 is SQIVND (reference sequence). The germline V and J ends were trimmed by 1 base and 0 bases, with 10 bases remaining between them. The CDR3 sequence is CASSIVLGNSNQPQHF. The CDR3, as DNA: TGTGCCAGTAGTATAGTGTTGGGAAATAGCAATCAGCCCCAGCATTTT.

The CDR3 DNA is TGTGCCAGCAGCAAATCCGGGGGGGAGACAGATACGCAGTATTTT. This encodes CASSKSGGETDTQYF. This chain joins TRBV9 and TRBJ2-3; 8 positions agree with TRBD2. V trimming: 4 bases; J trimming: 3 bases; junction bases outside the gene matches: 7. There are 15 residues in the CDR3. Looked up from germline, CDR1 is SGDLS and CDR2 is YYNGEE.

This clone was observed a handful of times. The genes are TRBV27 and TRBJ1-5, with a weak D call TRBD1 (5 bases). There are 13 residues in the CDR3. The germline V gene has CDR1 MNHEY and CDR2 SMNVEV (reference sequence). The ends were cut back, 6 bases at V and 5 bases at J, with 11 bases in the middle. The CDR3, as DNA: TGTGCCAGCAGGTCGCAGGGTGATCAGCCCCAGCATTTT. Encoded protein: CASRSQGDQPQHF.

The chain carries TRBV13 and TRBJ1-2; possible D gene TRBD1, 5 bases. V was trimmed by 0 bases and J by 3 bases, leaving 14 bases between them. The CDR3 length is 16 residues. Germline V gene sequence: CDR1 PRHDT, CDR2 FYEKMQ (reference sequence). The CDR3 loop reads CASSLGLEGHDYGYTF. CDR3 nucleotide sequence: TGTGCCAGCAGCTTAGGCCTAGAGGGGCATGACTATGGCTACACCTTC. Using reference TRBV13 and TRBJ1-2 for the parts outside the CDR3, the full variable domain is AAGVIQSPRHLIKEKRETATLKCYPIPRHDTVYWYQQGPGQDPQFLISFYEKMQSDKGSIPDRFSAQQFSDYHSELNMSSLELGDSALYFCASSLGLEGHDYGYTFGSGTRLTVV.

The chain is built from TRBV10-3 and TRBJ2-5, with D perhaps TRBD1 or TRBD2 (5 bases each). Germline V gene data show CDR1 as ENHRY and CDR2 as SYGVKD. The CDR3 extends over 13 amino acids. The germline V and J ends were trimmed by 3 bases and 5 bases, with 10 bases remaining between them. CDR3 bases: TGTGCCATCAGTGAACGCCGGGGCGAGACCCAGTACTTC. Translation gives CAISERRGETQYF.

The chain employs TRBV9 and TRBJ2-7; 8 positions agree with TRBD2. CDR1 SGDLS and CDR2 YYNGEE come from the germline V gene. V was pared by 7 bases and J by 0 bases, with 9 bases of the junction left unmatched. The CDR3 loop spans 15 amino acids. CDR3 nucleotides: TGTGCCAGCGCTCCGGGGGCGGGAGGCTCCTACGAGCAGTACTTC. Translation gives CASAPGAGGSYEQYF.

V is TRBV27 and J is TRBJ1-4, with D maybe TRBD1 (5 bases). The V gene's germline CDR1 is MNHEY and CDR2 SMNVEV (reference sequence). The V gene lost 5 bases and the J gene lost 6 bases, with 19 bases spanning the gap. The CDR3 is 16 amino acids. CDR3 sequence: CASSPSWGGLDEKLFF. CDR3 coding DNA: TGTGCCAGCAGTCCCAGTTGGGGGGGGTTGGATGAAAAACTGTTTTTT.

This chain joins TRBV6-4 and TRBJ1-1; 7 bases align to TRBD1. Per germline, CDR1 MRHNA and CDR2 SNTAGT. This CDR3 comprises 15 residues. The junction had 11 bases not matched to a gene; V was cut back by 5 bases and J by 5 bases. This chain's CDR3 is CASSTGEGAGTEAFF. For the CDR3, the DNA is TGTGCCAGCAGTACCGGGGAGGGGGCAGGGACTGAAGCTTTCTTT.

This sequence joins TRBV6-6 and TRBJ1-2; unclear D gene. This CDR3 is 14 amino acids long. Germline V gene lookup returns CDR1 MNHNY and CDR2 SVGAGI (reference sequence). Trimming removed 7 bases at V and 0 bases at J, with 12 bases between. The CDR3 DNA reads as TGTGCCAGCACCCCCCTGAGGGCTAACTATGGCTACACCTTC. Its protein product is CASTPLRANYGYTF.

This chain uses TRBV7-2 with TRBJ2-1; D gene uncertain. The germline V gene encodes CDR1 SGHTA and CDR2 FQGNSA. The CDR3 has 12 residues. V was pared by 4 bases and J by 4 bases, with 5 bases between. The CDR3 reads CASSSPYNEQFF. In DNA, the CDR3 is TGTGCCAGCAGCTCGCCGTACAATGAGCAGTTCTTC.

The V gene is TRBV14, the J gene TRBJ2-7, with D unclear. Germline V lookup: CDR1 SGHDN, CDR2 FVKESK. The CDR3 extends over 11 amino acids. V gave up 1 base and J gave up 6 bases, with 4 bases separating them. The CDR3 loop is CASSQGTEQYF. In DNA, the CDR3 is TGTGCCAGCAGCCAAGGGACCGAGCAGTACTTC.

This sequence joins TRBV6-1 and TRBJ2-3, with D perhaps TRBD2 (5 bases). The CDR3 runs to 13 residues. Deletions cut 2 bases from V and 6 bases from J, with 9 bases between. The germline gives CDR1 MNHNS, CDR2 SASEGT. DNA of the CDR3: TGTGCCAGCAGTGAAATCGGGGTGGATACGCAGTATTTT. Its translation: CASSEIGVDTQYF.

The chain uses TRBV6-1 and TRBJ2-7, with unresolved D. Germline-derived CDR1 and CDR2 are MNHNS and SASEGT. This CDR3 comprises 14 residues. Deletions cut 5 bases from V and 3 bases from J, with 14 bases between. The CDR3 spells CASSLSTEIYEQYF. The CDR3 DNA is TGTGCCAGCAGTCTTAGCACAGAGATCTACGAGCAGTACTTC.

The chain carries TRBV5-1 and TRBJ2-7; no clear D. Germline CDR1 and CDR2: SGHRS and YFSETQ. V lost 0 bases and J lost 5, with 12 bases in between. This CDR3 contains 14 residues. The CDR3 loop reads CASSLEVAWDEQYF. CDR3 nucleotides: TGCGCCAGCAGCTTGGAGGTAGCTTGGGACGAGCAGTACTTC.

The J gene is TRBJ1-5, the V gene TRBV2; possibly TRBD1 for D (5 bases). V was clipped by 9 bases and J by 2 bases, with 20 bases between them. CDR3 length: 16 amino acids. Germline values: CDR1 SNHLY, CDR2 FYNNEI. In DNA, the CDR3 is TGTGCCAGTTCCCAAGGATGGGGGGTACGCAATCAGCCCCAGCATTTT. Protein: CASSQGWGVRNQPQHF.

The chain uses TRBV18 and TRBJ1-3; perhaps TRBD1 as D (5 bases). The germline V gene has CDR1 KGHSH and CDR2 LQKENI. CDR3 length equals 13 residues. V lost 4 bases and J lost 2, with 6 bases in between. This CDR3 reads CASSQGTGNTIYF. DNA for the CDR3: TGTGCCAGCTCACAGGGGACTGGAAACACCATATATTTT.

The chain carries TRBV27 and TRBJ2-7; D unclear. Germline CDR1 and CDR2: MNHEY and SMNVEV (reference sequence). The CDR3 runs 14 residues. The V gene lost 2 bases and the J gene lost 3 bases, with 11 bases spanning the gap. In DNA form, the CDR3 reads TGTGCCAGCAGTTTACGACGGAACTACTACGAGCAGTACTTC. Protein sequence: CASSLRRNYYEQYF.

J is TRBJ1-5 and V is TRBV6-1, with D tentatively TRBD1 (6 bases). The CDR3 is 13 amino acids. Looked up from germline, CDR1 is MNHNS and CDR2 is SASEGT. Trimming left V 10 bases short and J 6 bases short, with 16 bases between. CDR3 DNA sequence: TGTGCCACTACAGGGACGTCAGGTCAGCCCCAGCATTTT. Its protein product is CATTGTSGQPQHF.

The chain employs TRBV30 and TRBJ1-2; D not resolved. CDR3 size: 16 residues. V shed 0 bases and J shed 4 bases, with 18 bases lying between them. Per the germline V gene, CDR1 is GTSNPN and CDR2 is SVGIG (reference sequence). This chain's CDR3 is CAWSVGTRSGSYGYTF. CDR3 sequence (DNA): TGTGCCTGGAGTGTAGGTACTCGGAGCGGCTCCTATGGCTACACCTTC.